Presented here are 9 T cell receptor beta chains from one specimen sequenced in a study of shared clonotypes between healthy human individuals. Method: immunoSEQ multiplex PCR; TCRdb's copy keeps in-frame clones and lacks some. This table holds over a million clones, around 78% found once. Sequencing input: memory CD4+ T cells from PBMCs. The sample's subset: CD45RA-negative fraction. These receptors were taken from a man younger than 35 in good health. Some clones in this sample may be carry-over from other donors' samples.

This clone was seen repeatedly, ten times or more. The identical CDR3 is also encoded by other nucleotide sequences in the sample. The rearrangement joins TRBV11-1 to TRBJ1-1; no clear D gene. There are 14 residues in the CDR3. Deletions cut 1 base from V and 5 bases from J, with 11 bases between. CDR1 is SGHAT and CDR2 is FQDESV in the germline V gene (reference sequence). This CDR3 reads CASSLGRGETEAFF. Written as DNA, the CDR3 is TGTGCCAGCAGCTTAGGTCGGGGAGAGACTGAAGCTTTCTTT.

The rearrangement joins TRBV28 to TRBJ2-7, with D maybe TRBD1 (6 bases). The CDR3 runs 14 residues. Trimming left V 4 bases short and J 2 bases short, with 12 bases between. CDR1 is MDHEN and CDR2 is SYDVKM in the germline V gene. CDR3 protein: CASSSPGATYEQYF. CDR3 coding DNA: TGTGCCAGCAGTTCCCCAGGGGCCACCTACGAGCAGTACTTC.

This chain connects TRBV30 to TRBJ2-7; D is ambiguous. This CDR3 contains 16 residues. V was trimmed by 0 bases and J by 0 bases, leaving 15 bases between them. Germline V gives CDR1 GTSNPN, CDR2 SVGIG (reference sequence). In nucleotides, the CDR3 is TGTGCCTGGAGTGTTCTGTCGGGCGGTACCTCCTACGAGCAGTACTTC. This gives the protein CAWSVLSGGTSYEQYF. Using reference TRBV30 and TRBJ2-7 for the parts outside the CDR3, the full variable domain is SQTIHQWPATLVQPVGSPLSLECTVEGTSNPNLYWYRQAAGRGLQLLFYSVGIGQISSEVPQNLSASRPQDRQFILSSKKLLLSDSGFYLCAWSVLSGGTSYEQYFGPGTRLTVT.

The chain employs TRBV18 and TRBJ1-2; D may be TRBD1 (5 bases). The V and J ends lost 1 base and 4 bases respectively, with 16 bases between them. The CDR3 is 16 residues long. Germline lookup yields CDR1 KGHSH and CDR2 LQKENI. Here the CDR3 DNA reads TGTGCCAGCTCACCACGGAGCAGGGCGACCCTCTATGGCTACACCTTC. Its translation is CASSPRSRATLYGYTF.

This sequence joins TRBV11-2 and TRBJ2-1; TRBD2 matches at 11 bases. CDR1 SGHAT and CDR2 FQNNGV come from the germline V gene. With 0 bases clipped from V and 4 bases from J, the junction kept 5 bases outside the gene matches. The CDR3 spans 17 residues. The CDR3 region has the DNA TGTGCCAGCAGCTTAGACCCCGGGACTAGCGGATACAATGAGCAGTTCTTC. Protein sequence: CASSLDPGTSGYNEQFF.

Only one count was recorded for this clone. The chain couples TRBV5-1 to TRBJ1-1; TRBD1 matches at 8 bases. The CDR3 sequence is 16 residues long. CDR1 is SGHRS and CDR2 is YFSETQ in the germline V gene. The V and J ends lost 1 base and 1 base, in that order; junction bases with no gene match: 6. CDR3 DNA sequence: TGCGCCAGCAGCTTGACCCAGGGGGCCCCGAACACTGAAGCTTTCTTT. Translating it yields CASSLTQGAPNTEAFF.

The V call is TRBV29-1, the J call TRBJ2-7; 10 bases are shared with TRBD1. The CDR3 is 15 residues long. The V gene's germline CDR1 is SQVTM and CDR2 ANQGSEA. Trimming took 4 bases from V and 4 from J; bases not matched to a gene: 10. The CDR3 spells CSVVRSGQGPYEQYF. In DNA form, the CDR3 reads TGCAGCGTTGTCCGCTCGGGACAGGGGCCTTACGAGCAGTACTTC.

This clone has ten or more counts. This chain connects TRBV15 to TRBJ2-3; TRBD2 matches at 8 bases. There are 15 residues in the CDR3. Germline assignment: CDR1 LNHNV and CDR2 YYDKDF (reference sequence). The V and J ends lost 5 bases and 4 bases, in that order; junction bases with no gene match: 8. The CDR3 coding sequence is TGTGCCACCAGCCCCCGGACTAGCAGGTCAGATACGCAGTATTTT. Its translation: CATSPRTSRSDTQYF. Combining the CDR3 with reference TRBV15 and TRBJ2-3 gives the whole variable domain DAMVIQNPRYQVTQFGKPVTLSCSQTLNHNVMYWYQQKSSQAPKLLFHYYDKDFNNEADTPDNFQSRRPNTSFCFLDIRSPGLGDTAMYLCATSPRTSRSDTQYFGPGTRLTVL.

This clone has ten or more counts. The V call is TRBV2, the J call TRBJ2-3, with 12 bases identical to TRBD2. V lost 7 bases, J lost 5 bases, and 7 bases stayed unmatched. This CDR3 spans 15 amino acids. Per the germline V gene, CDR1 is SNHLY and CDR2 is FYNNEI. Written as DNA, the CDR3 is TGTGCCAGCATTCCCTTGGGACTAGCGGGAGATACGCAGTATTTT. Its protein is CASIPLGLAGDTQYF.